Listed here are 23 T cell receptor beta chains from one sample, sequenced in a study of identical twins. TCRdb itself ran the 5' RACE reads through MiXCR, one entry per CDR3 protein. The table has under 350,000 distinct CDR3 sequences, around 9.7% seen once. Separately, the same data were catalogued under a study of yellow fever vaccine responses in identical twins.

Specimen: CD8+ T cells sorted from blood. Every receptor here comes from a woman younger than 35 in good health.

The V call is TRBV7-3, the J call TRBJ2-3; a possible D gene is TRBD2 (5 bases). Germline V lookup: CDR1 SGHTA, CDR2 FQGTGA. This CDR3 contains 15 residues. V was pared by 4 bases and J by 5 bases, with 16 bases between. The CDR3 loop is CASSSEASMQDTQYF. The CDR3 region has the DNA TGTGCCAGCAGCTCGGAGGCTAGCATGCAAGATACGCAGTATTTT. The full variable domain, its missing parts supplied by reference TRBV7-3 and TRBJ2-3, is GAGVSQTPSNKVTEKGKYVELRCDPISGHTALYWYRQSLGQGPEFLIYFQGTGAADDSGLPNDRFFAVRPEGSVSTLKIQRTERGDSAVYLCASSSEASMQDTQYFGPGTRLTVL.

In its sample, this clonotype was seen a few times. The chain has TRBV11-2 and TRBJ2-1; 9 bases align to TRBD2. The CDR3 is 17 amino acids. Trimming cost V 5 bases and J 3 bases; bases outside gene matches: 11. Germline V gives CDR1 SGHAT, CDR2 FQNNGV. The CDR3 loop reads CASSLGGLAGFYNEQFF. In nucleotides, the CDR3 is TGTGCCAGCAGCCTCGGAGGGCTAGCGGGATTCTACAATGAGCAGTTCTTC.

There are many counts of this clonotype. J is TRBJ2-1 and V is TRBV12-3 or TRBV12-4; 10 bases are shared with TRBD1. V lost 4 bases, J lost 8 bases, and 11 bases stayed unmatched. The CDR3 contains 16 residues. CDR3: CASSSLTGTGEDEQFF. The CDR3 region has the DNA TGTGCCAGCAGTTCCCTAACCGGGACAGGGGAGGATGAGCAGTTCTTC.

This clonotype was counted many times. The chain joins TRBV29-1 to TRBJ2-4, with a weak D call TRBD1 (6 bases). In germline, CDR1 is SQVTM, CDR2 ANQGSEA. Trimming stripped 5 bases from V and 6 bases from J, with 17 bases between. The CDR3 sequence is 14 residues long. CDR3 in amino acids: CSVKPGVETNIQYF. The CDR3 DNA is TGCAGCGTTAAACCAGGGGTCGAGACAAACATTCAGTACTTC.

This clonotype was observed at least ten times. The chain is built from TRBV6-5 and TRBJ2-7, with 9 bases aligning to TRBD1. V was clipped by 4 bases and J by 5 bases; unmatched bases: 12. CDR1 is MNHEY and CDR2 is SVGAGI in the germline V gene. The CDR3 contains 16 residues. The CDR3 is CASSLSPGQGRDEQYF. For the CDR3, the DNA is TGTGCCAGCAGTTTATCCCCGGGACAGGGAAGGGACGAGCAGTACTTC.

There are a few counts of this clonotype. The chain has TRBV28 and TRBJ2-3, with TRBD2 matching 10 bases. This CDR3 is built from 14 residues. The trim removed 10 bases at V and 6 bases at J, leaving 10 bases unmatched. Germline assignment: CDR1 MDHEN and CDR2 SYDVKM. As DNA, the CDR3 is TGTGCCACCCTACCTCTAGCGGGGGACGATACGCAGTATTTT. This codes for CATLPLAGDDTQYF.

J is TRBJ2-3 and V is TRBV20-1; D is possibly TRBD2 (6 bases). Germline-derived CDR1 and CDR2 are DFQATT and SNEGSKA (reference sequence). The CDR3 contains 11 residues. The V end was cut by 6 bases, the J end by 8 bases, with 12 bases between. The CDR3 sequence is CSAALGGTQYF. The CDR3 coding sequence is TGCAGTGCGGCCTTGGGAGGTACGCAGTATTTT.

This clonotype was counted only a few times. The chain links TRBV11-2 to TRBJ2-7, with 7 bases that match TRBD1. CDR1 is SGHAT and CDR2 is FQNNGV in the germline V gene. The trim removed 5 bases at V and 5 bases at J, leaving 12 bases unmatched. The CDR3 extends over 15 amino acids. The CDR3 coding sequence is TGTGCCAGCAGCACACCGGCTACAGGGGCCCACGAGCAGTACTTC. Amino acids: CASSTPATGAHEQYF.

V usage is TRBV7-8 and J usage is TRBJ2-7; 9 positions agree with TRBD2. The length of the CDR3 is 15 residues. Germline CDR1 is SGHVS and CDR2 is FQNEAQ. V lost 6 bases to trimming and J lost 6 bases; unmatched junction nucleotides: 12. CDR3 sequence: CASRRTSERGPEQYF. CDR3 DNA: TGTGCCAGCAGGCGGACTAGCGAGAGGGGGCCCGAGCAGTACTTC.

This clonotype occurred many times. This sequence joins TRBV7-2 and TRBJ2-7; D is undetermined. V was trimmed by 5 bases and J by 7 bases, leaving 9 bases between them. The CDR3 loop spans 11 amino acids. Germline loops: CDR1 SGHTA, CDR2 FQGNSA. The CDR3 spells CASSAHREQYF. CDR3 coding DNA: TGTGCCAGCAGCGCACACCGGGAGCAGTACTTC.

The rearrangement joins TRBV2 to TRBJ2-7, with D uncertain. Germline loops: CDR1 SNHLY, CDR2 FYNNEI. V lost 4 bases, J lost 7 bases, and 23 bases lay in between. This CDR3 is built from 16 residues. The CDR3 is CASSVVEDGIFWEQYF. CDR3 bases: TGTGCCAGCAGTGTAGTTGAGGACGGTATTTTTTGGGAGCAGTACTTC.

There are many counts of this clonotype. This chain links TRBV18 with TRBJ1-1, with 10 positions matching TRBD1. Losses at the gene ends were 3 bases for V and 4 bases for J; bases not matched to a gene: 8. This CDR3 comprises 16 residues. Germline V gives CDR1 KGHSH, CDR2 LQKENI. The CDR3 DNA is TGTGCCAGCTCACCGACACCGGGACAGGGGACCACTGAAGCTTTCTTT. This translates into CASSPTPGQGTTEAFF.

A word on this clonotype: This may come from a read error, since a much larger clone is one base off. This sequence joins TRBV27 and TRBJ2-1; D gene unclear. Trimming removed 5 bases at V and 0 bases at J, with 11 bases between. The CDR3 covers 15 residues. Germline CDR1 MNHEY, CDR2 SMNVEV (reference sequence). CDR3 coding DNA: TGTGCCAGCAGTGTATATCGGGCCTCCTACAATGAGCAGTTCTTC. Encoded protein: CASSVYRASYNEQFF.

Many counts were recorded for this clonotype. This chain connects TRBV29-1 to TRBJ2-7; no clear D. The germline V gene encodes CDR1 SQVTM and CDR2 ANQGSEA. Trimming shortened V by 5 bases and J by 1 base, and 12 bases separated the two germline ends. The CDR3 has 13 amino acids. CDR3 in amino acids: CSVSTVLSYEQYF. CDR3 coding DNA: TGCAGCGTTTCTACAGTTCTGTCCTACGAGCAGTACTTC.

CDR3 nucleotide sequence: TGTGCCAGCAGTTCCGGCAGGGAGGTCAATCAGCCCCAGCATTTT. This sequence encodes CASSSGREVNQPQHF. V is TRBV27 and J is TRBJ1-5, with D maybe TRBD1 (5 bases). This CDR3 spans 15 amino acids. Trimming left V 4 bases short and J 3 bases short, with 13 bases between. CDR1 and CDR2 from the germline V gene are MNHEY and SMNVEV (reference sequence).

CDR3 protein: CASGTRLGQFF. The CDR3 DNA reads as TGTGCCAGCGGGACTAGATTGGGGCAGTTCTTC. The chain carries TRBV9 and TRBJ2-1; 8 bases are a match to TRBD2. Germline values: CDR1 SGDLS, CDR2 YYNGEE. Unmatched junction bases numbered 6, after V lost 7 bases and J lost 12 bases. The CDR3 spans 11 residues.

This clonotype was recorded many times. This chain joins TRBV12-3 or TRBV12-4 and TRBJ1-2; the match to TRBD1 covers 11 bases. CDR3 length: 15 residues. J was trimmed by 4 bases and V by 5 bases; bases with no gene match: 6. The CDR3 DNA reads TGTGCCAGCAGTCTCCGGACAGGGGGCTTCTATGGCTACACCTTC. It is translated as CASSLRTGGFYGYTF.

This clonotype appeared a few times. The V gene is TRBV20-1, the J gene TRBJ2-3, with 8 bases that match TRBD2. Germline CDR1 DFQATT, CDR2 SNEGSKA (reference sequence). The CDR3 totals 16 residues. V trimming: 5 bases; J trimming: 4 bases; junction bases outside the gene matches: 14. The CDR3 nucleotides read TGCAGTGCTGCGACGCTGAGCGGGAGACTCGCAGATACGCAGTATTTT. Translation: CSAATLSGRLADTQYF.

A few counts support this clonotype. The rearrangement uses TRBV28 and TRBJ2-1; 8 positions agree with TRBD2. CDR1 is MDHEN, CDR2 SYDVKM, per germline. The ends lost 2 bases at V and 3 bases at J; junction bases unmatched: 9. This CDR3 has 17 residues. CDR3 nucleotide sequence: TGTGCCAGCAGTTTAGAGAGTGGGGCGGGGGGCTACAATGAGCAGTTCTTC. Protein sequence: CASSLESGAGGYNEQFF.

This clonotype has ten or more counts. The chain uses TRBV28 and TRBJ2-1, with D hard to call. V lost 7 bases and J 2 bases, leaving 12 bases between the germline ends. The germline V gene encodes CDR1 MDHEN and CDR2 SYDVKM. The CDR3 runs to 14 residues. The CDR3 DNA sequence: TGTGCCAGCAACGATCGCGCTACCTACAATGAGCAGTTCTTC. Encoded protein: CASNDRATYNEQFF.

In its sample, this clonotype was seen a few times. CDR3 DNA sequence: TGTGCCAGCAACGACGGTTACGAGCAGTACTTC. This gives the protein CASNDGYEQYF. V usage is TRBV7-2 and J usage is TRBJ2-7; D remains ambiguous. Germline-derived CDR1 and CDR2 are SGHTA and FQGNSA. The length of the CDR3 is 11 residues. Trimming took off 7 bases at V and 4 bases at J, with 8 bases between the two ends.

This clonotype was found many times. The CDR3 here is CASSLYRHEAFF. The DNA of the CDR3 is TGTGCCAGCAGCTTGTATAGACATGAAGCTTTCTTT. V and J are TRBV7-8 and TRBJ1-1; D remains ambiguous. From germline, CDR1 is SGHVS and CDR2 FQNEAQ. V dropped 3 bases and J dropped 7 bases, with 9 bases sitting between them. The CDR3 totals 12 residues.

V gene TRBV7-6 combines with J gene TRBJ2-2, with no clear D. V lost 1 base, J lost 7 bases, and 10 bases lay in between. Germline CDR1 SGHVS, CDR2 FNYEAQ. The CDR3 has 14 residues. The CDR3 loop reads CASSLEQYNGELFF. CDR3 coding DNA: TGTGCCAGCAGCTTAGAGCAGTACAACGGGGAGCTGTTTTTT.